Each of the 29 T cell receptor beta chains below was sequenced from the same sample in a study of cytomegalovirus exposure and HLA in healthy donors. Profiled with immunoSEQ multiplex PCR; TCRdb holds only in-frame clones, not every one. The data show 120,000 or so clones, about 87% seen once. Sequencing input: PBMCs. These receptor sequences come from a man younger than 35 in good health and CMV-seronegative.

J is TRBJ1-1 and V is TRBV5-1, with a possible D match to TRBD1 (5 bases). The CDR3 contains 14 residues. Germline V gene lookup returns CDR1 SGHRS and CDR2 YFSETQ. V was clipped by 3 bases and J by 8 bases, with 17 bases between them. Here the CDR3 reads CASSSGGRESEAFF. The CDR3 region has the DNA TGCGCCAGCAGCTCCGGGGGACGGGAGTCAGAAGCTTTCTTT.

V and J are TRBV19 and TRBJ2-5, with D possibly TRBD2 on 5 matching bases. The CDR3 extends over 14 amino acids. Germline CDR1 and CDR2: LNHDA and SQIVND (reference sequence). Trimming cost V 8 bases and J 10 bases, with 23 bases left between them. The CDR3 DNA is TGTGCCAGTGGGGAGCTCGGTCAAGACCCGGGCCAGTACTTC. Its translation is CASGELGQDPGQYF.

The genes are TRBV15 and TRBJ2-4, with 8 bases aligning to TRBD2. The J segment lost 15 bases and the V segment lost 2 bases, leaving 3 bases of the junction unmatched. Germline V gene lookup returns CDR1 LNHNV and CDR2 YYDKDF (reference sequence). The CDR3 spans 11 residues. For the CDR3, the DNA is TGTGCCACCAGCAGAAGGACTAGCCCGTACTTC. This sequence encodes CATSRRTSPYF.

This chain connects TRBV5-6 to TRBJ2-7; 11 bases match TRBD1. The germline V gene has CDR1 SGHDT and CDR2 YYEEEE. The V and J ends lost 4 bases and 2 bases, in that order; junction bases with no gene match: 2. CDR3 length equals 14 residues. The CDR3 spells CASSQDRGPYEQYF. The CDR3 nucleotides read TGTGCCAGCAGCCAGGACAGGGGGCCCTACGAGCAGTACTTC.

This clone was seen at least ten times. The CDR3 coding sequence is TGTGCCACACCCCCGAGTCGTTCGAACACCGGGGAGCTGTTTTTT. Translation: CATPPSRSNTGELFF. V gene TRBV6-1 combines with J gene TRBJ2-2, with D unresolved. The ends were cut back, 10 bases at V and 0 bases at J, with 15 bases in the middle. CDR3 size: 15 residues. CDR1 and CDR2 (germline): MNHNS, SASEGT.

The rearrangement links TRBV27 to TRBJ2-7, with a weak D call TRBD1 (6 bases). CDR3 length: 15 residues. Germline CDR1 MNHEY, CDR2 SMNVEV (reference sequence). With 1 base removed from V and 0 bases from J, the gap between germline ends came to 10 bases. This chain's CDR3 is CASSLFRGSSYEQYF. DNA for the CDR3: TGTGCCAGCAGTTTATTCAGGGGCAGCTCCTACGAGCAGTACTTC.

The chain couples TRBV13 to TRBJ2-3; D might be TRBD2 (5 bases). V dropped 3 bases and J dropped 1 base, with 11 bases sitting between them. CDR1 and CDR2 (germline): PRHDT, FYEKMQ (reference sequence). The CDR3 is made up of 15 amino acids. CDR3 residues: CASSLYGVRTDTQYF. The CDR3 DNA follows: TGTGCCAGCAGCTTGTACGGGGTACGCACAGATACGCAGTATTTT.

The rearrangement links TRBV7-8 to TRBJ1-2, with TRBD1 identical over 8 bases. Unmatched junction bases numbered 11, after V lost 0 bases and J lost 5 bases. The V gene's germline CDR1 is SGHVS and CDR2 FQNEAQ. The CDR3 has 17 amino acids. CDR3 protein: CASSLATGQGAEYGYTF. The CDR3 nucleotides are TGTGCCAGCAGCTTAGCTACCGGACAGGGTGCGGAATATGGCTACACCTTC.

The V call is TRBV2, the J call TRBJ2-3, with D unresolved. This CDR3 contains 15 residues. Germline assignment: CDR1 SNHLY and CDR2 FYNNEI. Deletions cut 5 bases from V and 0 bases from J, with 12 bases between. The DNA for the CDR3 is TGTGCCAGCAGTTTGTTCCGGTTTAGCACAGATACGCAGTATTTT. Its protein is CASSLFRFSTDTQYF.

The chain uses TRBV7-7 and TRBJ2-1; a possible D gene is TRBD2 (5 bases). The germline CDR1 and CDR2 sequences are SSHAT and FNYEAQ (reference sequence). The ends were cut back, 5 bases at V and 4 bases at J, with 9 bases in the middle. The CDR3 is 13 amino acids. This chain's CDR3 is CASSLDFYNEQFF. CDR3 DNA sequence: TGTGCCAGCAGCCTGGACTTTTACAATGAGCAGTTCTTC.

This clone was observed a single time. This sequence joins TRBV2 and TRBJ1-5, with D possibly TRBD1 on 6 matching bases. V gave up 6 bases and J gave up 2 bases, with 14 bases separating them. Germline CDR1 SNHLY, CDR2 FYNNEI. The CDR3 has 15 residues. The CDR3: CASRIETGGNQPQHF. CDR3 coding DNA: TGTGCCAGCAGGATAGAGACAGGAGGCAATCAGCCCCAGCATTTT.

The chain is built from TRBV28 and TRBJ2-1, with 10 bases identical to TRBD2. The germline V gene encodes CDR1 MDHEN and CDR2 SYDVKM. V was pared by 5 bases and J by 7 bases, with 11 bases of the junction left unmatched. The CDR3 covers 16 residues. The DNA for the CDR3 is TGTGCCAGCAGTCCGTATAGCGGGAGGATCACGAATGAGCAGTTCTTC. This sequence encodes CASSPYSGRITNEQFF.

This clone has a handful of counts. The J gene is TRBJ2-3, the V gene TRBV4-1; 7 bases align to TRBD1. The CDR3 spans 17 residues. The germline CDR1 and CDR2 sequences are MGHRA and YSYEKL. Germline trimming cut 0 bases from V and 2 bases from J; bases unmatched to any gene: 8. In nucleotides, the CDR3 is TGCGCCAGCAGCCAAGAAGACAGGGACCCTGACACAGATACGCAGTATTTT. It translates to CASSQEDRDPDTDTQYF.

The chain uses TRBV21-1 and TRBJ1-5. TRBV21-1 is designated a pseudogene. The CDR3 is made up of 14 amino acids. The CDR3 here is CASSKAEVSQPQHF. DNA of the CDR3: TGTGCCAGCAGCAAAGCCGAGGTTAGTCAGCCCCAGCATTTT.

The rearrangement uses TRBV5-1 and TRBJ1-1; D not resolved. This CDR3 comprises 15 residues. V was cut by 0 bases and J by 0 bases, with 9 bases left in between. The germline V gene has CDR1 SGHRS and CDR2 YFSETQ. The CDR3 DNA reads as TGCGCCAGCAGCTTGGTAGCCACTATGAACACTGAAGCTTTCTTT. Residues: CASSLVATMNTEAFF.

This chain connects TRBV19 to TRBJ1-1, with D possibly being TRBD1 (6 bases). Germline values: CDR1 LNHDA, CDR2 SQIVND (reference sequence). V shed 7 bases and J shed 1 base, with 19 bases lying between them. CDR3 length equals 16 residues. CDR3 in DNA: TGTGCCAGTACCTCACCCGCCGGGACAAAGAACACTGAAGCTTTCTTT. It codes for CASTSPAGTKNTEAFF. The entire variable domain, with the rest obtained from reference TRBV19 and TRBJ1-1, is as follows: DGGITQSPKYLFRKEGQNVTLSCEQNLNHDAMYWYRQDPGQGLRLIYYSQIVNDFQKGDIAEGYSVSREKKESFPLTVTSAQKNPTAFYLCASTSPAGTKNTEAFFGQGTRLTVV.

The chain is built from TRBV7-9 and TRBJ2-5; 7 bases agree with TRBD1. CDR1 is SEHNR, CDR2 FQNEAQ, per germline (reference sequence). The CDR3 covers 13 residues. Trimming took 7 bases from V and 3 from J; bases not matched to a gene: 5. The chain's CDR3 is CASTGTVEETQYF. The DNA for the CDR3 is TGTGCCAGCACAGGGACAGTTGAAGAGACCCAGTACTTC.

This clone was recorded only once. The chain couples TRBV5-4 to TRBJ1-1; D may be TRBD1 (5 bases). The CDR3 has 14 amino acids. The germline CDR1 and CDR2 sequences are SGHNT and YYREEE (reference sequence). Trimming shortened V by 1 base and J by 3 bases, and 10 bases separated the two germline ends. This chain's CDR3 is CASSLQGWDTEAFF. CDR3 bases: TGTGCCAGCAGCTTGCAGGGATGGGACACTGAAGCTTTCTTT.

The J gene is TRBJ1-1, the V gene TRBV5-1; TRBD1 matches at 7 bases. Germline CDR1 SGHRS, CDR2 YFSETQ. V shed 3 bases and J 3 bases; nucleotides not matched to a gene: 5. CDR3 size: 14 residues. The CDR3 sequence: CASSSRQGDTEAFF. The CDR3 DNA is TGCGCCAGCAGCTCGAGACAGGGAGACACTGAAGCTTTCTTT.

This chain joins TRBV5-1 and TRBJ2-7, with 9 bases lining up with TRBD1. J was trimmed by 5 bases and V by 3 bases; bases with no gene match: 9. The CDR3 runs to 15 residues. Germline CDR1 is SGHRS and CDR2 is YFSETQ. CDR3 region: CASSSALRTGDEQYF. The CDR3 region has the DNA TGCGCCAGCAGCTCAGCCCTCCGGACAGGGGACGAGCAGTACTTC. Complete variable domain (other parts from reference TRBV5-1 and TRBJ2-7): KAGVTQTPRYLIKTRGQQVTLSCSPISGHRSVSWYQQTPGQGLQFLFEYFSETQRNKGNFPGRFSGRQFSNSRSEMNVSTLELGDSALYLCASSSALRTGDEQYFGPGTRLTVT.

The DNA of the CDR3 is TGTGCCAGCAGCTCGGGACAGGGCCTCATGAACACTGAAGCTTTCTTT. Its protein product is CASSSGQGLMNTEAFF. The V and J genes are TRBV7-6 and TRBJ1-1; 9 positions match TRBD1. This CDR3 spans 16 amino acids. The V segment lost 4 bases and the J segment 0 bases; nucleotides outside the gene matches: 6. CDR1 and CDR2 (germline): SGHVS, FNYEAQ.

The V and J genes are TRBV5-1 and TRBJ2-4, with D possibly being TRBD1 (6 bases). Trimming shortened V by 0 bases and J by 6 bases, and 13 bases separated the two germline ends. The germline V gene has CDR1 SGHRS and CDR2 YFSETQ. There are 15 residues in the CDR3. In DNA form, the CDR3 reads TGCGCCAGCAGCTTGGATTTGGGGGCCGGAAACATTCAGTACTTC. Translation: CASSLDLGAGNIQYF. Full variable domain (missing parts from reference TRBV5-1 and TRBJ2-4): KAGVTQTPRYLIKTRGQQVTLSCSPISGHRSVSWYQQTPGQGLQFLFEYFSETQRNKGNFPGRFSGRQFSNSRSEMNVSTLELGDSALYLCASSLDLGAGNIQYFGAGTRLSVL.

V is TRBV4-1 and J is TRBJ2-3; TRBD1 matches at 10 bases. The CDR3 spans 16 residues. The germline V gene has CDR1 MGHRA and CDR2 YSYEKL. V trimming: 4 bases; J trimming: 4 bases; junction bases outside the gene matches: 8. The chain's CDR3 is CASSRSGQGLPDTQYF. In nucleotides, the CDR3 is TGCGCCAGCAGCCGGTCGGGACAGGGGCTCCCAGATACGCAGTATTTT.

This rearrangement joins TRBV4-1 to TRBJ1-1; D unclear. The germline V and J ends were trimmed by 0 bases and 2 bases, with 10 bases remaining between them. CDR1 and CDR2 (germline): MGHRA, YSYEKL. The CDR3 sequence is 15 residues long. The CDR3 is CASSQEQSFNTEAFF. The CDR3 nucleotides read TGCGCCAGCAGCCAAGAACAGTCATTCAACACTGAAGCTTTCTTT.

The chain couples TRBV5-1 to TRBJ2-2; TRBD2 aligns across 11 bases. Germline CDR1 and CDR2: SGHRS and YFSETQ. V lost 4 bases, J lost 5 bases, and 7 bases stayed unmatched. CDR3 size: 16 residues. The CDR3 region has the DNA TGCGCCAGCAGCCGCACTAGCGGGAGTCGAACCGGGGAGCTGTTTTTT. The encoded protein is CASSRTSGSRTGELFF.

The gene calls are TRBV10-3 and TRBJ1-1; 7 bases agree with TRBD1. Germline CDR1 is ENHRY and CDR2 is SYGVKD. This CDR3 has 14 residues. Trimming took 9 bases from V and 0 from J; bases not matched to a gene: 7. The CDR3 sequence: CAMRTGTMNTEAFF. The CDR3 DNA sequence: TGTGCCATGCGGACAGGCACTATGAACACTGAAGCTTTCTTT.

The V call is TRBV30, the J call TRBJ2-3, with 8 positions matching TRBD1. From germline, CDR1 is GTSNPN and CDR2 SVGIG (reference sequence). V trimming: 2 bases; J trimming: 3 bases; junction bases outside the gene matches: 16. The CDR3 covers 18 residues. The CDR3 region is CAWSLGRGRVFSTDTQYF. DNA of the CDR3: TGTGCCTGGAGTTTAGGCAGGGGGCGAGTCTTTTCTACAGATACGCAGTATTTT.

The chain combines TRBV5-6 with TRBJ2-2; TRBD1 aligns across 7 bases. Germline CDR1 SGHDT, CDR2 YYEEEE. This CDR3 comprises 17 residues. Trimming removed 3 bases from V and 6 bases from J; junction bases left unmatched: 14. The CDR3 region has the DNA TGTGCCAGCAGCTCAGAGACTGACAGGGTGGATTCCGGGGAGCTGTTTTTT. Protein: CASSSETDRVDSGELFF.

The chain is built from TRBV6-1 and TRBJ2-1, with 7 nucleotides matching TRBD2. The CDR3 length is 13 residues. The trim removed 5 bases at V and 5 bases at J, leaving 3 bases unmatched. Germline V lookup: CDR1 MNHNS, CDR2 SASEGT. The CDR3 sequence: CASSILADNEQFF. Written as DNA, the CDR3 is TGTGCCAGCAGTATTCTAGCGGACAATGAGCAGTTCTTC.